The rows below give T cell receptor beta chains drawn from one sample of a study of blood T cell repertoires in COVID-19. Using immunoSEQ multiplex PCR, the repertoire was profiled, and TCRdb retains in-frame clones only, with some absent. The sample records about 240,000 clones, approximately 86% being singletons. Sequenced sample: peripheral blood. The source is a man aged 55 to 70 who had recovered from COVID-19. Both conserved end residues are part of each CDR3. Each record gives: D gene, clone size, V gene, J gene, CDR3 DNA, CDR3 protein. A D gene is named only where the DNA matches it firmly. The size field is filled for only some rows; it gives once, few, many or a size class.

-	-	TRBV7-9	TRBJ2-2	TGTGCCAGCAGCCGACAGAACACCGGGGAGCTGTTTTTT	CASSRQNTGELFF
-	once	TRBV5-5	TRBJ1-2	TGTGCCAGCAGCTTGCAAGGGGTCTATGGCTACACCTTC	CASSLQGVYGYTF
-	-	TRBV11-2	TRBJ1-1	TGTGCCAGCAGCCTCGCTGGAGGAAACACTGAAGCTTTCTTT	CASSLAGGNTEAFF
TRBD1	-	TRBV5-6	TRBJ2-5	TGTGCCAGCAGCGGCTGGACAGGAGGAGAGACCCAGTACTTC	CASSGWTGGETQYF
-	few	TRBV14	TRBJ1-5	TGTGCCAGCAGCCAAGATTCGAATCAGCCCCAGCATTTT	CASSQDSNQPQHF
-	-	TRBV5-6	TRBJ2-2	TGTGCCAGCAGCTTCGGCAGGCCCACCGGGGAGCTGTTTTTT	CASSFGRPTGELFF
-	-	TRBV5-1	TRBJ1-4	TGCGCCAGCAGCACCCGACAGGTTTTGGGTGAAAAACTGTTTTTT	CASSTRQVLGEKLFF
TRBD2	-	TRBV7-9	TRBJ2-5	TGTGCCAGCAGCAAGACTAGCGGGGAGGCAGAGACCCAGTACTTC	CASSKTSGEAETQYF
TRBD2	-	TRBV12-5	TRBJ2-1	TGTGCTAGTGGTCCTCCGGGACTAGCATCCAATGAGCAGTTCTTC	CASGPPGLASNEQFF
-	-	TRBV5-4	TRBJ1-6	TGTGCCAGCAGCTTGGACAGTAGTTATTCACCCCTCCACTTT	CASSLDSSYSPLHF
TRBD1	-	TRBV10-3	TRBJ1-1	TGTGCCACGAAGGGACAGGAAAACACTGAAGCTTTCTTT	CATKGQENTEAFF
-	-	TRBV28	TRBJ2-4	TGTGCCAGCAATGACGGGACAAAAAACATTCAGTACTTC	CASNDGTKNIQYF
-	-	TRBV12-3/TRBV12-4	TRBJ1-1	TGTGCCAGCAGCCCTTCAGGGGAAGCTTTCTTT	CASSPSGEAFF
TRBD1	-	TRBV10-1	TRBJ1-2	TGCGCCAGCAGTGAGGACAGGGCAAGGGGCTACACCTTC	CASSEDRARGYTF
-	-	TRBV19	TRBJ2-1	TGTGCCAGTAGTATAGGGGGCTTCTCCTACAATGAGCAGTTCTTC	CASSIGGFSYNEQFF
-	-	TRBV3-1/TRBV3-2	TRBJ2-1	TGTGCCAGCAGCCATGGGGGCAGCTACCCCAATGAGCAGTTCTTC	CASSHGGSYPNEQFF
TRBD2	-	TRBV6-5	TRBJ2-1	TGTGCCAGCAGGGACGGGGGGGCCTACAATGAGCAGTTCTTC	CASRDGGAYNEQFF
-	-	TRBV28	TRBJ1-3	TGTGCCAGCAGTTTGTTCACTGCGAACACCATATATTTT	CASSLFTANTIYF
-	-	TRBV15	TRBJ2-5	TGTGCCACCAGCAGAGATCCGGGCCAAGAGACCCAGTACTTC	CATSRDPGQETQYF
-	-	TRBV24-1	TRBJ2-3	TGTGCCACCAGTGACAGGCGATACACAGATACGCAGTATTTT	CATSDRRYTDTQYF